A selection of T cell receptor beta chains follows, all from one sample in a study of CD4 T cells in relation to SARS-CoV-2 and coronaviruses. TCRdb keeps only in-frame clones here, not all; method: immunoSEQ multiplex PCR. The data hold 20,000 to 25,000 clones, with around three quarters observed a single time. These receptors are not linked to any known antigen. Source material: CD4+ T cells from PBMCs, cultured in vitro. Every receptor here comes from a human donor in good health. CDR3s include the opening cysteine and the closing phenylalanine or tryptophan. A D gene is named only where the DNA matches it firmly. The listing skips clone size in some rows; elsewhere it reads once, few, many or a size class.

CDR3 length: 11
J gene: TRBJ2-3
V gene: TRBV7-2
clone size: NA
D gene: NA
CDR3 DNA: TGTGCCAGCAGCTCGGCGGATACGCAGTATTTT
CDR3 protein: CASSSADTQYF

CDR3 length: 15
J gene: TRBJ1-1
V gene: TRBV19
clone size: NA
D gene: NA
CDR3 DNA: TGTGCCAGTAGTAGGACGGGTGGACTGAACACTGAAGCTTTCTTT
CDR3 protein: CASSRTGGLNTEAFF

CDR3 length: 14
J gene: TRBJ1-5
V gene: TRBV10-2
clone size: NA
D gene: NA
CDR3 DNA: TGCGCCAGCAGTGACAGGGATAGGCGTCAGCCCCAGCATTTT
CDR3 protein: CASSDRDRRQPQHF

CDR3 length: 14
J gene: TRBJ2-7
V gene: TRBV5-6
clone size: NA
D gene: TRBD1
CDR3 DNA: TGTGCCAGCAGCCTTCGACAGGGTTTATACGAGCAGTACTTC
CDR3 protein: CASSLRQGLYEQYF

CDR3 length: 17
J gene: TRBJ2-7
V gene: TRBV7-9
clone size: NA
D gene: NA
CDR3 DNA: TGTGCCAGCAGCTTAGCGAGCGGGCAGGGAGCCTCCTACGAGCAGTACTTC
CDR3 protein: CASSLASGQGASYEQYF

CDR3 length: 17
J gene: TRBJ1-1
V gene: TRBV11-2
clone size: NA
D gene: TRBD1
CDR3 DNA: TGTGCCAGCAGCTTGATAACGTTACAGGGGTTGAACACTGAAGCTTTCTTT
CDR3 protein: CASSLITLQGLNTEAFF

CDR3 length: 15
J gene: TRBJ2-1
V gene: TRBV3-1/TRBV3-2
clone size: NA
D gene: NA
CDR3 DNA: TGTGCCAGCAGCCAAACCCGGACGCGAGGTAGTGAGCAGTTCTTC
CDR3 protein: CASSQTRTRGSEQFF

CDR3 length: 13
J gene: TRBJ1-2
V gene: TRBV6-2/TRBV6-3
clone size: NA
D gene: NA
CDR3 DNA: TGTGCCAGCAGTTACCTAGACCTCGGCGTCTACACCTTC
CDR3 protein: CASSYLDLGVYTF

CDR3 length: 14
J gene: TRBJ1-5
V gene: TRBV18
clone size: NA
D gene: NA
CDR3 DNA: TGTGCCAGCTCAATCGACAGCCAAAATCAGCCCCAGCATTTT
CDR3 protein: CASSIDSQNQPQHF

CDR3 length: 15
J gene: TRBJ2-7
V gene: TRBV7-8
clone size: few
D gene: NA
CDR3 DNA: TGTGCCAGCAGCACCCTGACGGCTTATTCCTACGAGCAGTACTTC
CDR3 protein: CASSTLTAYSYEQYF

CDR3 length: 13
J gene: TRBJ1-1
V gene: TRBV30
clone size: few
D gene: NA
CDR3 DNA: TGTGCCTGGTCGCGGGGCTTGAACACTGAAGCTTTCTTT
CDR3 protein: CAWSRGLNTEAFF